This T cell receptor beta chain was recovered during a study of cytomegalovirus exposure and HLA in healthy donors. The PCR made use of 60 Vbeta and 13 Jbeta primers. TCRdb's table, derived via immunoSEQ multiplex PCR, lists solely in-frame clones and lacks some. The table lists 100,000 or so clones, 60% to 80% of them singletons, with roughly 2.5% in the top ten. Germline V gene lookup returns CDR1 SGHAT and CDR2 FQDESV (reference sequence). There are 13 residues in the CDR3. J was trimmed by 4 bases and V by 5 bases; bases with no gene match: 3. Sequences were obtained from PBMCs. The rearrangement joins TRBV11-1 to TRBJ2-3, with TRBD1 matching 7 bases. The sequence was obtained from a man aged 45-60 years in good health and CMV-seropositive. The CDR3 DNA is TGTGCCAGCAGCCAGCAGGGGGCAGATACGCAGTATTTT. This encodes CASSQQGADTQYF. Combining the CDR3 with reference TRBV11-1 and TRBJ2-3 gives the whole variable domain EAEVAQSPRYKITEKSQAVAFWCDPISGHATLYWYRQILGQGPELLVQFQDESVVDDSQLPKDRFSAERLKGVDSTLKIQPAELGDSAMYLCASSQQGADTQYFGPGTRLTVL.